The present T cell receptor (beta chain) was sequenced within a study of blood T cell repertoires in COVID-19. About the study: COVID-19 samples collected from the United States, Italy and Spain covered acute and convalescent phases. T cells, B-cell-depleted T cells, or PBMCs provided the cDNA or gDNA that served as material.

Between the trimmed V and J ends, which lost 3 bases and 0 bases, there was a span of 16 bases. The length of the CDR3 is 17 residues. Germline CDR1 is LGHDT and CDR2 is YNNKEL (reference sequence). Profiled with immunoSEQ multiplex PCR; TCRdb holds only in-frame clones, not every one. The table shows some 400,000 clones, with 87% occurring only once. This TCR was recovered from a woman aged 60-75 years with COVID-19, enrolled during active disease. The chain links TRBV3-1 (or the pseudogene TRBV3-2) to TRBJ2-3; D perhaps matches TRBD2 (6 bases). Sequencing was done on a sample of peripheral blood. CDR3 sequence: CASSQTSWATSTDTQYF. As DNA, the CDR3 is TGTGCCAGCAGCCAGACTAGTTGGGCGACTAGCACAGATACGCAGTATTTT.